This T cell receptor (beta chain) was identified in a study of T-cell reconstitution after alpha-beta-depleted transplantation in children. It was with unique molecular identifiers that the TCRbeta library was prepared. TCRdb re-analysed the PCR reads in MiXCR, keeping a single row per CDR3 protein. The data contain approximately 520,000 distinct CDR3 sequences, 32% of them singletons. V was trimmed by 5 bases and J by 0 bases, leaving 11 bases between them. CDR3 length: 14 amino acids. Germline V gene lookup returns CDR1 MNHEY and CDR2 SMNVEV (reference sequence). The sequencing used PBMCs from the stem cell graft donor, collected from the stem cell graft. The chain combines TRBV27 with TRBJ2-7; no firm D call. This TCR was sampled from a human donor who donated a stem cell graft to a child with aplastic anemia. This CDR3 reads CASSPYRSSYEQYF. The CDR3 DNA reads TGTGCCAGCAGTCCGTACCGGAGCTCCTACGAGCAGTACTTC.